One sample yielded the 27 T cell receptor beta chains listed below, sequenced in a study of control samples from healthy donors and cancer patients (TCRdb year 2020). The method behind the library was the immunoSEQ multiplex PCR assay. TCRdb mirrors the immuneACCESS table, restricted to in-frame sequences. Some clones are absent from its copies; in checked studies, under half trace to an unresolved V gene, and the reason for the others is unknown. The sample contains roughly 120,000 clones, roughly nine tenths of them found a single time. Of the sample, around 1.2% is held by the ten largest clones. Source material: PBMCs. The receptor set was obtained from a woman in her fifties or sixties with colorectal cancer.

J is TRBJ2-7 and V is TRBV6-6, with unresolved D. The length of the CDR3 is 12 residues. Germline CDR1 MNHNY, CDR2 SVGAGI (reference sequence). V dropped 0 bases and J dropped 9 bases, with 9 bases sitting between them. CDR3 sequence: CASSYSVERQYF. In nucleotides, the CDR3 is TGTGCCAGCAGTTACTCTGTCGAGAGGCAGTACTTC.

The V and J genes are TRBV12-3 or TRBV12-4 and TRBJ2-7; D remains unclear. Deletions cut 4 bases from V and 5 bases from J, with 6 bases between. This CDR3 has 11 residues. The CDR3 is CASSYGHEQYF. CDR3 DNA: TGTGCCAGCAGTTATGGCCACGAGCAGTACTTC.

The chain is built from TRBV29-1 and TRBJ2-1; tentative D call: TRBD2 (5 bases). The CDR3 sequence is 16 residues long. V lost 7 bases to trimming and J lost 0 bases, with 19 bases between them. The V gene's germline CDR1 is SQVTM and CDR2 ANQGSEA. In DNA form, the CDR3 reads TGCAGCGCCGCGGCGTTCCGAGCGGACTCCTACAATGAGCAGTTCTTC. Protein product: CSAAAFRADSYNEQFF.

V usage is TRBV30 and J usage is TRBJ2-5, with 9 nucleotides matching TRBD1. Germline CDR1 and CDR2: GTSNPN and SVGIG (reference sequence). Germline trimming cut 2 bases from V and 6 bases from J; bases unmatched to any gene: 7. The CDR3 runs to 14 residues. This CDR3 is CAWSLGQGKKTQYF. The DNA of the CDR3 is TGTGCCTGGAGTTTGGGACAGGGCAAAAAGACCCAGTACTTC.

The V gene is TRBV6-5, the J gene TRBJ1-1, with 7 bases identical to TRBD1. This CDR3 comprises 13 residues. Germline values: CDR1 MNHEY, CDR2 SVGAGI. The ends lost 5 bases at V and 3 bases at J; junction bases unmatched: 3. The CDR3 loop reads CASSIQGHTEAFF. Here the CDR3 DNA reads TGTGCCAGCAGTATACAGGGGCACACTGAAGCTTTCTTT.

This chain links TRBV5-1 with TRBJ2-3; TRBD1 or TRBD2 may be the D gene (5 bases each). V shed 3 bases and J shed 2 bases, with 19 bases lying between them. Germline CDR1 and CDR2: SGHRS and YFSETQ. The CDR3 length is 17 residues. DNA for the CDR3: TGCGCCAGCAGCTCCAGAGGGGCAGGTGGGGCCACAGATACGCAGTATTTT. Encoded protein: CASSSRGAGGATDTQYF.

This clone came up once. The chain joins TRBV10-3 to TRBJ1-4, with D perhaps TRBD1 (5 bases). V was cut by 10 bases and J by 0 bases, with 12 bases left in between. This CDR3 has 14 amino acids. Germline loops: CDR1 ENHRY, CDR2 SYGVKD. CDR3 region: CASRGGATNEKLFF. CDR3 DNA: TGTGCCAGCCGCGGGGGAGCAACTAATGAAAAACTGTTTTTT.

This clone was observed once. CDR3 sequence reads: CASSLRRPGEGHEQYF. The CDR3 nucleotides read TGTGCCAGCAGCTTGAGGAGGCCAGGGGAAGGCCACGAGCAGTACTTC. The chain links TRBV5-5 to TRBJ2-7; tentative D call: TRBD1 (6 bases). The V end lost 1 base, the J end lost 5 bases, and 19 bases lay between the germline ends. The CDR3 has 16 residues. CDR1 SGHKS and CDR2 YYEKEE come from the germline V gene (reference sequence).

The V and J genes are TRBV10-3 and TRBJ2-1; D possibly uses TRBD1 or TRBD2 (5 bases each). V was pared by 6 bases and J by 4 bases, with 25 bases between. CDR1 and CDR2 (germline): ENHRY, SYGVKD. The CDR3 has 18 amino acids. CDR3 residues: CAISSTSHVGVSYNEQFF. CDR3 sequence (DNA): TGTGCCATCAGCTCAACCTCACACGTGGGGGTCTCATACAATGAGCAGTTCTTC.

The CDR3 reads CSVAPGRGRTDTQYF. For the CDR3, the DNA is TGCAGCGTGGCCCCGGGGAGGGGGCGCACAGATACGCAGTATTTT. The J gene is TRBJ2-3, the V gene TRBV29-1, with D possibly being TRBD1 or TRBD2 (7 bases each). The CDR3 has 15 amino acids. Looked up from germline, CDR1 is SQVTM and CDR2 is ANQGSEA. Trimming removed 6 bases at V and 1 base at J, with 17 bases between.

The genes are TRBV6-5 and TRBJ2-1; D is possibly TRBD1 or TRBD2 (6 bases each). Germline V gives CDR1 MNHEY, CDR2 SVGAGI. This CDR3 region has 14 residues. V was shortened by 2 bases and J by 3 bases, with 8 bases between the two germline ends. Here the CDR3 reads CASSYGGHYNEQFF. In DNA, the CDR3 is TGTGCCAGCAGTTACGGGGGGCACTACAATGAGCAGTTCTTC.

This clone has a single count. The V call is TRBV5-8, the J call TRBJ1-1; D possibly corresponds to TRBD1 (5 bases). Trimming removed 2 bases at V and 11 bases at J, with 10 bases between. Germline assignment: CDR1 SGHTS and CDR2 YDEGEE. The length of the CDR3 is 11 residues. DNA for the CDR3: TGTGCCAGCAGCTTCAGGGATTCTGCTTTCTTT. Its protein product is CASSFRDSAFF.

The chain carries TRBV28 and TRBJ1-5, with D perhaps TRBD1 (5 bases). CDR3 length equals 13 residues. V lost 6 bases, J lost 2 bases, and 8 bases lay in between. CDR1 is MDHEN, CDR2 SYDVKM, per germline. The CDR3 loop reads CASSRGGNQPQHF. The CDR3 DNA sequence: TGTGCCAGCAGCCGGGGGGGCAATCAGCCCCAGCATTTT.

The CDR3 is CASSIGRRQGLGDTQYF. In nucleotides, the CDR3 is TGTGCCAGTAGTATTGGTCGGAGGCAGGGCCTTGGAGATACGCAGTATTTT. The V gene is TRBV19, the J gene TRBJ2-3; tentatively, D is TRBD1 or TRBD2 (5 bases each). V lost 3 bases and J 5 bases, leaving 21 bases between the germline ends. The CDR3 runs 17 residues. The V gene's germline CDR1 is LNHDA and CDR2 SQIVND (reference sequence).

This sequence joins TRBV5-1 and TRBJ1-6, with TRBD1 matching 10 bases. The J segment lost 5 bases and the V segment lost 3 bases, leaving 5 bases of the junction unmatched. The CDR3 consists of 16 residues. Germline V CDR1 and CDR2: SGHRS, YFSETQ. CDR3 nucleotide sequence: TGCGCCAGCAGCTGGACAGGGGGGGATCATAATTCACCCCTCCACTTT. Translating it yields CASSWTGGDHNSPLHF.

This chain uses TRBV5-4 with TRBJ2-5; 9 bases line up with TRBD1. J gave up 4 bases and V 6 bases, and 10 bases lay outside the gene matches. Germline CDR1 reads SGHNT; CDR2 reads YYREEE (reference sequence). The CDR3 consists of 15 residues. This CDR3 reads CASTFDRGARETQYF. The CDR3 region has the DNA TGTGCCAGCACCTTTGACAGGGGGGCTCGAGAGACCCAGTACTTC.

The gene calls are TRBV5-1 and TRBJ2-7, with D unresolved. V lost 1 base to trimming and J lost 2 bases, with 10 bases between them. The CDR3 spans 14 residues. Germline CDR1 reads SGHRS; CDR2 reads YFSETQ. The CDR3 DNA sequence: TGCGCCAGCAGCTTGTCAGAACCAGCCTACGAGCAGTACTTC. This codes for CASSLSEPAYEQYF.

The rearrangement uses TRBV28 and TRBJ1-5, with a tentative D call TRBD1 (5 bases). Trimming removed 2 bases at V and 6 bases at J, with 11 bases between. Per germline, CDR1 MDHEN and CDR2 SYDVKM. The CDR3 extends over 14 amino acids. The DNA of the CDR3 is TGTGCCAGCAGTTTAAGGGGTCGGGGTCAGCCCCAGCATTTT. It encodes CASSLRGRGQPQHF.

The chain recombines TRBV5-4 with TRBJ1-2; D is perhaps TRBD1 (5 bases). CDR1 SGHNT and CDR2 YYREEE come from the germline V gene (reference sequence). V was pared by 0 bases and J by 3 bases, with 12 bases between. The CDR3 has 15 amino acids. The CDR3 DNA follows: TGTGCCAGCAGCTTGGAGGGGCCCCGCTACTATGGCTACACCTTC. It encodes CASSLEGPRYYGYTF.

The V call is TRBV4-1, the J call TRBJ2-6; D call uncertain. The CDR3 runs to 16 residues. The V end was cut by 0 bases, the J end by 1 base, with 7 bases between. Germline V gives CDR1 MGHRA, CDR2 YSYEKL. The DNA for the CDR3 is TGCGCCAGCAGCCAAGATCTGGGATCTGGGGCCAACGTCCTGACTTTC. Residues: CASSQDLGSGANVLTF.

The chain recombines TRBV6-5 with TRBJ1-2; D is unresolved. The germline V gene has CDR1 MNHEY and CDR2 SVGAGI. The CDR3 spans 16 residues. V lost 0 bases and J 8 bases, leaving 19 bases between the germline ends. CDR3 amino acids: CASSYSINGPAGGYTF. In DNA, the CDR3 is TGTGCCAGCAGTTACTCGATAAACGGGCCGGCTGGCGGCTACACCTTC.

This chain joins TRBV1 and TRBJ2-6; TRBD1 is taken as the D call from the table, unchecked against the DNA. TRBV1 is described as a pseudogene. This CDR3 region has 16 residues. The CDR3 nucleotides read TGCACCAGCAGCCAAGATGCAGGGTTGGGGGCCAACGTCCTGACTTTC. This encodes CTSSQDAGLGANVLTF.

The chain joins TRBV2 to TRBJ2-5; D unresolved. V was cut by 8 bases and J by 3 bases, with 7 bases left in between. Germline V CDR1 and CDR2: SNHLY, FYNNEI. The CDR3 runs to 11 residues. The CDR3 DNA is TGTGCCAGCTCTGGAAAAGAGACCCAGTACTTC. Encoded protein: CASSGKETQYF.

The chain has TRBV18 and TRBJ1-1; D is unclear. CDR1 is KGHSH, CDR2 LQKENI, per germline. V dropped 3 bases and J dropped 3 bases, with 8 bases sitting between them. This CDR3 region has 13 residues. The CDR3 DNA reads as TGTGCCAGCTCACCCTTTATGGACACTGAAGCTTTCTTT. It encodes CASSPFMDTEAFF.

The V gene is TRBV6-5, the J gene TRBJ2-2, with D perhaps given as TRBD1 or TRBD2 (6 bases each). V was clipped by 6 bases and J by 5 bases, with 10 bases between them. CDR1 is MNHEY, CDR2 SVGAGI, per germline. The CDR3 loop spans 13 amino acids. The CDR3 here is CASRKGGTGELFF. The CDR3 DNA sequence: TGTGCCAGCAGGAAGGGGGGTACCGGGGAGCTGTTTTTT.

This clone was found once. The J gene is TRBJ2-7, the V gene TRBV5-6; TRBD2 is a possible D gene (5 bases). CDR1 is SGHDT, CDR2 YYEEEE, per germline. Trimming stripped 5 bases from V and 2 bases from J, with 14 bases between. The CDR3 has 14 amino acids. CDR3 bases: TGTGCCAGCAGGGCGTACGGGAAGGCCTACGAGCAGTACTTC. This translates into CASRAYGKAYEQYF. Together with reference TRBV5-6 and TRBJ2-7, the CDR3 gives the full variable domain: DAGVTQSPTHLIKTRGQQVTLRCSPKSGHDTVSWYQQALGQGPQFIFQYYEEEERQRGNFPDRFSGHQFPNYSSELNVNALLLGDSALYLCASRAYGKAYEQYFGPGTRLTVT.

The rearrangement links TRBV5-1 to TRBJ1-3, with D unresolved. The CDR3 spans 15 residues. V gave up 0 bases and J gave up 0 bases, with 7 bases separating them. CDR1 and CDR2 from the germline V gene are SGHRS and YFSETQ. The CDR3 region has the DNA TGCGCCAGCAGCTTGGATATCGACTCTGGAAACACCATATATTTT. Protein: CASSLDIDSGNTIYF.